The 30 T cell receptor beta chains given below trace back to one sample, sequenced in a study of T-cell memory formation after mild COVID-19. TCRdb reprocessed the 5' RACE reads via MiXCR and lists one record per CDR3 protein. The sample includes about 350,000 distinct CDR3 sequences, around 15% of them seen just once. The specimen sequenced was PBMCs or a T cell subset sorted from them (not recorded which). The receptor source for this set is a man younger than 35 who had mild COVID-19 (a few samples of this study predate the infection). Cell type and time point are not known.

The rearrangement uses TRBV6-5 and TRBJ1-5; D is ambiguous. There are 14 residues in the CDR3. V lost 3 bases and J 3 bases, leaving 9 bases between the germline ends. Germline-derived CDR1 and CDR2 are MNHEY and SVGAGI. CDR3 bases: TGTGCCAGCAGTTATCACGGATACAATCAGCCCCAGCATTTT. Protein sequence: CASSYHGYNQPQHF.

This clonotype came up a few times. The rearrangement links TRBV20-1 to TRBJ2-7; the match to TRBD2 covers 7 bases. Trimming took 6 bases from V and 4 from J; bases not matched to a gene: 6. Germline loops: CDR1 DFQATT, CDR2 SNEGSKA (reference sequence). The CDR3 sequence is 12 residues long. CDR3 sequence reads: CSAGRVGYEQYF. CDR3 DNA: TGCAGTGCGGGGAGGGTTGGGTACGAGCAGTACTTC.

This clonotype appeared a few times. This chain links TRBV6-5 with TRBJ1-1, with 7 bases identical to TRBD1. The CDR3 spans 14 residues. With V trimmed by 6 bases and J by 6 bases, 10 bases remained unmatched. The germline gives CDR1 MNHEY, CDR2 SVGAGI. The CDR3 DNA reads TGTGCCAGCAGCAGAACAGGGGTTGGCGCTGAAGCTTTCTTT. As protein: CASSRTGVGAEAFF.

This clonotype was detected a few times. The chain uses TRBV20-1 and TRBJ2-7, with D perhaps matching TRBD2 (6 bases). V gave up 1 base and J gave up 2 bases, with 15 bases separating them. Germline CDR1 is DFQATT and CDR2 is SNEGSKA (reference sequence). The CDR3 extends over 15 amino acids. As DNA, the CDR3 is TGCAGTGCTAGAGGGATCCGGGACTCTGCCTACGAGCAGTACTTC. It yields the protein CSARGIRDSAYEQYF.

The chain joins TRBV3-1 to TRBJ1-1; 9 nucleotides match TRBD1. Germline assignment: CDR1 LGHDT and CDR2 YNNKEL (reference sequence). V dropped 3 bases and J dropped 0; count of bases not matched to a gene: 2. This CDR3 has 15 residues. DNA of the CDR3: TGTGCCAGCAGCCACGGGACAGGGATGAACACTGAAGCTTTCTTT. It encodes CASSHGTGMNTEAFF.

This clonotype showed up just a few times. The chain carries TRBV3-1 and TRBJ2-3; D is ambiguous. The CDR3 sequence is 12 residues long. Per germline, CDR1 LGHDT and CDR2 YNNKEL (reference sequence). Trimming stripped 1 base from V and 11 bases from J, with 10 bases between. The DNA for the CDR3 is TGTGCCAGCAGCCAAGGTTCCCAGTGGCAGTATTTT. It yields the protein CASSQGSQWQYF.

The sample holds many counts of this clonotype. This chain joins TRBV6-6 and TRBJ1-6; D remains ambiguous. CDR3 size: 13 residues. Per the germline V gene, CDR1 is MNHNY and CDR2 is SVGAGI (reference sequence). V was pared by 8 bases and J by 9 bases, with 14 bases between. In DNA, the CDR3 is TGTGCCAGCGGTCGGCCCCCGGGTTCACCCCTCCACTTT. This gives the protein CASGRPPGSPLHF.

The gene calls are TRBV21-1 and TRBJ1-6; the table's D call of TRBD1 was not tested on the DNA. TRBV21-1 is a pseudogene. This CDR3 contains 15 residues. This CDR3 reads CASSTRQGVSSPLHF. CDR3 sequence (DNA): TGTGCCAGCAGCACAAGACAGGGTGTAAGTTCACCCCTCCACTTT.

The chain is built from TRBV19 and TRBJ2-2, with TRBD1 matching over 7 bases. Germline V lookup: CDR1 LNHDA, CDR2 SQIVND (reference sequence). The CDR3 is made up of 16 amino acids. The V gene end was trimmed by 3 bases and the J gene end by 6 bases; junction bases not matched to a gene: 10. For the CDR3, the DNA is TGTGCCAGTAGTATCCCTCGGACAGGTGGAGCCGGGGAGCTGTTTTTT. Translation gives CASSIPRTGGAGELFF. Drawing the rest from reference TRBV19 and TRBJ2-2, the complete variable domain is DGGITQSPKYLFRKEGQNVTLSCEQNLNHDAMYWYRQDPGQGLRLIYYSQIVNDFQKGDIAEGYSVSREKKESFPLTVTSAQKNPTAFYLCASSIPRTGGAGELFFGEGSRLTVL.

This clonotype was detected only a few times. This sequence joins TRBV5-6 and TRBJ2-7; TRBD2 agrees at 7 bases. V shed 3 bases and J 4 bases; nucleotides not matched to a gene: 4. This CDR3 is 13 amino acids long. Germline V lookup: CDR1 SGHDT, CDR2 YYEEEE. CDR3 sequence reads: CASSSRAGYEQYF. The CDR3 bases are TGTGCCAGCAGCTCACGAGCGGGGTACGAGCAGTACTTC.

The J gene is TRBJ2-7, the V gene TRBV28, with 8 bases that match TRBD2. Germline values: CDR1 MDHEN, CDR2 SYDVKM. The CDR3 is 14 residues long. J gave up 4 bases and V 6 bases, and 8 bases lay outside the gene matches. CDR3 amino acids: CASSGSRGAYEQYV. Written as DNA, the CDR3 is TGTGCCAGCAGCGGATCGCGGGGGGCATACGAGCAGTACGTC.

V is TRBV7-6 and J is TRBJ2-3; TRBD2 aligns across 11 bases. The CDR3 totals 16 residues. Trimming took 5 bases from V and 5 from J; bases not matched to a gene: 9. CDR1 and CDR2 from the germline V gene are SGHVS and FNYEAQ. The CDR3 nucleotides are TGTGCCAGCAGCCAGATGGCTAGCGGGGGGTTAGATACGCAGTATTTT. As protein: CASSQMASGGLDTQYF.

The V and J genes are TRBV19 and TRBJ1-1, with D perhaps matching TRBD1 (6 bases). The germline V and J ends were trimmed by 7 bases and 2 bases, with 14 bases remaining between them. The CDR3 totals 14 residues. Germline values: CDR1 LNHDA, CDR2 SQIVND (reference sequence). The CDR3 loop is CASTGQRGNTEAFF. CDR3 DNA sequence: TGTGCCAGTACGGGACAAAGGGGCAACACTGAAGCTTTCTTT.

This clonotype turned up a few times. This sequence joins TRBV6-1 and TRBJ2-3; 11 nucleotides agree with TRBD2. Germline assignment: CDR1 MNHNS and CDR2 SASEGT. The CDR3 is 17 residues long. Trimming took 4 bases from V and 5 from J; bases not matched to a gene: 11. The CDR3 coding sequence is TGTGCCAGCAGTGGCCGTTTGACTAGCGGGGAATTAGATACGCAGTATTTT. Translating gives CASSGRLTSGELDTQYF.

Ten or more counts support this clonotype. V usage is TRBV12-3 or TRBV12-4 and J usage is TRBJ2-7, with D possibly being TRBD1 (5 bases). V lost 4 bases to trimming and J lost 6 bases, with 19 bases between them. CDR3 length: 15 amino acids. The CDR3 loop is CASSSDGHPGREQYV. CDR3 bases: TGTGCCAGCAGTTCGGACGGACACCCCGGGCGCGAGCAGTACGTC.

This clonotype was picked up a small number of times. The V gene is TRBV29-1, the J gene TRBJ2-3; no definite D call. The CDR3 has 14 residues. The germline V gene encodes CDR1 SQVTM and CDR2 ANQGSEA. V lost 2 bases and J 0 bases, leaving 9 bases between the germline ends. CDR3 sequence reads: CSVEMGISTDTQYF. CDR3 coding DNA: TGCAGCGTTGAAATGGGGATTAGCACAGATACGCAGTATTTT.

This clonotype has ten or more counts. The chain couples TRBV6-2 or TRBV6-3 to TRBJ2-1; 9 bases fit TRBD2. V lost 7 bases, J lost 3 bases, and 7 bases stayed unmatched. The V gene's germline CDR1 is MNHEY and CDR2 SVGEGT. The CDR3 runs to 15 residues. This CDR3 reads CASIRASGDYNEQFF. As DNA, the CDR3 is TGTGCCAGCATCCGAGCTAGCGGGGACTACAATGAGCAGTTCTTC.

This clonotype was detected many times. The chain combines TRBV12-3 or TRBV12-4 with TRBJ1-1, with D possibly TRBD1 on 5 matching bases. The CDR3 length is 12 residues. Deletions cut 7 bases from V and 4 bases from J, with 10 bases between. The CDR3 loop reads CASTLQGTEAFF. The CDR3 DNA reads TGTGCCAGCACTCTTCAGGGCACTGAAGCTTTCTTT.

This clonotype was found a few times. The chain employs TRBV6-6 and TRBJ2-1; 11 positions match TRBD2. Germline assignment: CDR1 MNHNY and CDR2 SVGAGI (reference sequence). The V segment lost 7 bases and the J segment 7 bases; nucleotides outside the gene matches: 6. The CDR3 runs 14 residues. The CDR3 region is CASTPSGGMNEQFF. DNA of the CDR3: TGTGCCAGCACCCCTAGCGGGGGGATGAATGAGCAGTTCTTC.

This clonotype showed up just once. The chain carries TRBV24-1 and TRBJ2-5; tentatively, D is TRBD1 (5 bases). Germline CDR1 KGHDR, CDR2 SFDVKD. The CDR3 contains 12 residues. The germline V and J ends were trimmed by 7 bases and 5 bases, with 10 bases remaining between them. Here the CDR3 reads CATSPGSETQYF. As DNA, the CDR3 is TGTGCCACCAGCCCAGGGTCGGAGACCCAGTACTTC.

The V and J genes are TRBV18 and TRBJ2-7, with 10 bases matching TRBD2. This CDR3 has 14 amino acids. Germline CDR1 is KGHSH and CDR2 is LQKENI. The V and J ends lost 6 bases and 0 bases, in that order; junction bases with no gene match: 2. The CDR3 nucleotides are TGTGCCAGCTCGAGCGGGGGGGCCTCCTACGAGCAGTACGTC. Amino acids: CASSSGGASYEQYV.

V is TRBV6-5 and J is TRBJ2-1; TRBD2 agrees at 9 bases. V shed 6 bases, J shed 8 bases, and the junction held 8 bases outside the gene matches. The CDR3 length is 14 residues. The germline V gene encodes CDR1 MNHEY and CDR2 SVGAGI. The CDR3 DNA reads TGTGCCAGCAGGATTGGACTAGCGAGCGATGAGCAGTTCTTC. Amino acid sequence: CASRIGLASDEQFF.

This rearrangement joins TRBV30 to TRBJ1-1; TRBD1 matches 8 bases. J was trimmed by 3 bases and V by 8 bases; bases with no gene match: 23. CDR3 length equals 18 residues. Germline V gene sequence: CDR1 GTSNPN, CDR2 SVGIG (reference sequence). Written as DNA, the CDR3 is TGTGCCCGCCGAACGGACAGGGCTGGGTCCGTTGGGGACACTGAAGCTTTCTTT. It encodes CARRTDRAGSVGDTEAFF.

This clonotype was observed a few times. This chain connects TRBV4-1 to TRBJ1-5; TRBD1 matches 7 bases. The germline CDR1 and CDR2 sequences are MGHRA and YSYEKL. The CDR3 extends over 15 amino acids. The V segment lost 0 bases and the J segment 5 bases; nucleotides outside the gene matches: 4. The CDR3 nucleotides read TGCGCCAGCAGCCAAGAAGTCACAGGGGATCAGCCCCAGCATTTT. Translation: CASSQEVTGDQPQHF.

This chain links TRBV29-1 with TRBJ1-1, with D unresolved. The CDR3 consists of 10 residues. The germline V gene encodes CDR1 SQVTM and CDR2 ANQGSEA. V lost 6 bases and J 1 base, leaving 3 bases between the germline ends. CDR3 nucleotide sequence: TGCAGCGTGGAGAACACTGAAGCTTTCTTT. Protein: CSVENTEAFF.

This clonotype has a count of ten or more. V and J are TRBV6-5 and TRBJ2-5, with 9 bases aligning to TRBD2. The CDR3 runs 14 residues. V was clipped by 4 bases and J by 4 bases; unmatched bases: 4. From germline, CDR1 is MNHEY and CDR2 SVGAGI. CDR3 coding DNA: TGTGCCAGCAGTTCCGCGGGAGGGGTAGAGACCCAGTACTTC. The encoded protein is CASSSAGGVETQYF.

CDR3 loop: CASTIKGLNTEAFF. The CDR3 nucleotides are TGTGCCAGCACTATCAAGGGGTTGAACACTGAAGCTTTCTTT. The V and J genes are TRBV12-3 or TRBV12-4 and TRBJ1-1; weak D call: TRBD1 (5 bases). V was shortened by 7 bases and J by 0 bases, with 12 bases between the two germline ends. This CDR3 spans 14 amino acids.

Only a few counts were recorded for this clonotype. The chain couples TRBV20-1 to TRBJ2-5; 12 positions match TRBD2. V lost 5 bases, J lost 6 bases, and 10 bases stayed unmatched. The CDR3 has 15 amino acids. Looked up from germline, CDR1 is DFQATT and CDR2 is SNEGSKA (reference sequence). CDR3 sequence: CSAGPLAGGPQTQYF. The CDR3 DNA reads as TGCAGTGCTGGACCTCTAGCGGGGGGGCCTCAGACCCAGTACTTC.

The rearrangement joins TRBV20-1 to TRBJ1-6; TRBD1 matches at 7 bases. The CDR3 runs to 13 residues. Trimming at V came to 5 bases and at J to 9 bases, leaving 7 bases not matched to a gene. The V gene's germline CDR1 is DFQATT and CDR2 SNEGSKA (reference sequence). The CDR3 here is CSAPGGQASPLHF. CDR3 coding DNA: TGCAGTGCTCCCGGAGGACAGGCTTCACCCCTCCACTTT.

This clonotype was recorded a few times. The chain couples TRBV24-1 to TRBJ2-1; 8 positions agree with TRBD1. This CDR3 has 15 residues. V lost 2 bases to trimming and J lost 5 bases; unmatched junction nucleotides: 4. Per germline, CDR1 KGHDR and CDR2 SFDVKD. In DNA, the CDR3 is TGTGCCACCAGTGATTCAGGGGGCGTCCACAATGAGCAGTTCTTC. Translated: CATSDSGGVHNEQFF.